The 5 T cell receptor beta chains below were found in one sample sequenced in a study of type 1 and type 2 diabetes patients. The PCR template was genomic DNA. Multiplex PCR with 30 forward and 13 reverse primers amplified the TCR beta CDR3. TCRdb independently ran MiXCR on the multiplex PCR reads; one entry per CDR3 protein. This sample yields 250,000 or so distinct CDR3 sequences, of which more than 45% are seen a single time; roughly an eighth belongs to the top ten. The material sequenced was peripheral blood mononuclear cells (PBMCs). These receptors all come from a man between 18 and 29 years old with type 2 diabetes.

This rearrangement joins TRBV29-1 to TRBJ1-1; D remains ambiguous. V lost 7 bases and J 8 bases, leaving 17 bases between the germline ends. This CDR3 region has 12 residues. Germline values: CDR1 SQVTM, CDR2 ANQGSEA. CDR3 nucleotides: TGCAGCGCATTAACCCGGGAGTTCGAAGCTTTCTTT. Amino acid sequence: CSALTREFEAFF.

The chain employs TRBV28 and TRBJ1-1; D unclear. Trimming stripped 6 bases from V and 1 base from J, with 18 bases between. In germline, CDR1 is MDHEN, CDR2 SYDVKM. The CDR3 covers 16 residues. The CDR3 spells CASSLFPSGRNTEAFF. The CDR3 DNA is TGTGCCAGCAGCTTGTTTCCTTCGGGGAGGAACACTGAAGCTTTCTTT.

This clonotype appeared a few times. V gene TRBV6-4 combines with J gene TRBJ2-5, with TRBD1 as a possible D gene (5 bases). The CDR3 extends over 15 amino acids. Germline assignment: CDR1 MRHNA and CDR2 SNTAGT. Trimming shortened V by 4 bases and J by 0 bases, and 12 bases separated the two germline ends. The CDR3 coding sequence is TGTGCCAGCAGTGGGGGCCGACAGTACCAAGAGACCCAGTACTTC. It codes for CASSGGRQYQETQYF.

This chain links TRBV6-5 with TRBJ2-7, with 7 bases identical to TRBD2. This CDR3 contains 14 residues. In germline, CDR1 is MNHEY, CDR2 SVGAGI. Germline trimming cut 2 bases from V and 2 bases from J; bases unmatched to any gene: 3. The CDR3 bases are TGTGCCAGCAGTTACGTCGCGGGAGCCTACGAGCAGTACTTC. It translates to CASSYVAGAYEQYF.

This clonotype was observed a few times. The chain couples TRBV19 to TRBJ1-1; a weak D match, TRBD1 (5 bases). V lost 4 bases, J lost 4 bases, and 10 bases lay in between. The CDR3 totals 13 residues. CDR1 LNHDA and CDR2 SQIVND come from the germline V gene (reference sequence). The CDR3 DNA reads as TGTGCCAGTAGTAATCAGGGAGGCACTGAAGCTTTCTTT. Protein sequence: CASSNQGGTEAFF.